This TCR beta chain was sequenced for a study of post-analysis software for immune sequencing data. General observations from the study: Higher frequency in patients than in controls was seen for 5 or 6 TRBV segments, with TRBV5-6, TRBV5-1 and TRBV20-1 among them. Same-batch preparations were strongly co-clustered by F measure.

The V and J ends lost 2 bases and 8 bases, in that order; junction bases with no gene match: 4. CDR1 SGHRS and CDR2 YFSETQ come from the germline V gene. This CDR3 has 13 residues. Unique molecular identifiers tagged the TCR beta cDNA libraries. TCRdb re-derived calls from the PCR reads in MiXCR, one entry per CDR3 protein. The repertoire holds roughly 670,000 distinct CDR3 sequences, with 55% to 70% as singletons. A remark on this clonotype: Antigen specificity is unknown.

The material sequenced was blood. The V call is TRBV5-1, the J call TRBJ2-1, with 7 nucleotides matching TRBD1. The receptor comes from a girl aged 2 to 9 with multiple sclerosis. CDR3 protein: CASSFQGEDEQFF. CDR3 nucleotide sequence: TGCGCCAGCAGCTTCCAGGGGGAAGATGAGCAGTTCTTC.